This TCR beta chain is from a study of cytomegalovirus exposure and HLA in healthy donors. With respect to this clone: Its antigen is unidentified.

Study observations and caveats: Subsequent analysis revealed that first-cohort TCR clusters tended to co-occur in the approximately 120 validation repertoires.

Sequenced by immunoSEQ multiplex PCR; TCRdb stores in-frame clones only, minus some. The data contain 55,000 to 70,000 clones, 91% of them singletons. The TCR sequence derives from a man between 18 and 35 years old in good health and CMV-seronegative. The sequenced sample consisted of PBMCs.

CDR3 amino acids: CASRSLTENNEQFF. The CDR3 DNA is TGTGCCAGCAGGTCGCTGACAGAGAACAATGAGCAGTTCTTC. V and J are TRBV6-5 and TRBJ2-1, with a tentative D call TRBD1 (5 bases). The germline gives CDR1 MNHEY, CDR2 SVGAGI. V was trimmed by 6 bases and J by 5 bases, leaving 14 bases between them. There are 14 residues in the CDR3.